One sample yielded the 12 T cell receptor beta chains listed below, sequenced in a study of shared clonotypes between healthy human individuals. Produced via immunoSEQ multiplex PCR; TCRdb's table is partial and in-frame only. Found here are roughly 2.6 million clones, just over 90% of them singletons; the top ten hold roughly 0.13%. The sample taken for sequencing was naive CD4+ T cells sorted from blood. This sample's subset: CD45RA+ positively selected. All receptors come from a man between 18 and 29 years old in good health.

V and J are TRBV19 and TRBJ1-4; D possibly corresponds to TRBD1 (5 bases). CDR3 length equals 14 residues. Trimming took 3 bases from V and 5 from J, leaving 10 bases between them. From germline, CDR1 is LNHDA and CDR2 SQIVND (reference sequence). CDR3 loop: CASSMGRRNEKLFF. In DNA form, the CDR3 reads TGTGCCAGTAGTATGGGACGGAGAAATGAAAAACTGTTTTTT.

The chain carries TRBV7-9 and TRBJ1-4; a weak D match, TRBD1 (6 bases). Germline CDR1 and CDR2: SEHNR and FQNEAQ (reference sequence). The ends were cut back, 3 bases at V and 7 bases at J, with 12 bases in the middle. This CDR3 is 14 amino acids long. CDR3 region: CASSFPGASEKLFF. The CDR3 nucleotides read TGTGCCAGCAGCTTTCCGGGGGCGAGTGAAAAACTGTTTTTT.

The chain couples TRBV7-9 to TRBJ2-7; D not resolved. Trimming removed 2 bases from V and 11 bases from J, with 16 bases in between. This CDR3 has 13 residues. CDR1 and CDR2 from the germline V gene are SEHNR and FQNEAQ (reference sequence). The CDR3 loop reads CASSLTSGDNKYF. The DNA for the CDR3 is TGTGCCAGCAGCTTAACTTCGGGCGACAACAAGTACTTC.

The rearrangement joins TRBV7-2 to TRBJ1-5; possibly TRBD1 for D (5 bases). The CDR3 sequence is 16 residues long. Trimming stripped 1 base from V and 4 bases from J, with 14 bases between. Germline V gives CDR1 SGHTA, CDR2 FQGNSA. The CDR3 bases are TGTGCCAGCAGCTTAGAGGCCGGGACGGGAAATCAGCCCCAGCATTTT. Its translation is CASSLEAGTGNQPQHF.

The gene calls are TRBV7-9 and TRBJ1-2; the D is unclear. The CDR3 extends over 18 amino acids. CDR1 SEHNR and CDR2 FQNEAQ come from the germline V gene (reference sequence). The ends were cut back, 1 base at V and 0 bases at J, with 18 bases in the middle. The DNA of the CDR3 is TGTGCCAGCAGCTTAGGACCGGGAGGCCGACAAGCTAACTATGGCTACACCTTC. Translated: CASSLGPGGRQANYGYTF.

This clone showed up just once. This chain uses TRBV19 with TRBJ1-1, with D perhaps TRBD1 (6 bases). This CDR3 is 13 amino acids long. The germline CDR1 and CDR2 sequences are LNHDA and SQIVND (reference sequence). The V gene lost 2 bases and the J gene lost 5 bases, with 9 bases spanning the gap. CDR3 amino acids: CASSIIQGTEAFF. CDR3 in DNA: TGTGCCAGTAGTATAATTCAGGGGACTGAAGCTTTCTTT.

This clone came up once. This chain joins TRBV25-1 and TRBJ2-5; perhaps TRBD1 as D (5 bases). V lost 1 base and J lost 2, with 8 bases in between. CDR1 is MGHDK, CDR2 SYGVNS, per germline. CDR3 size: 14 residues. The DNA for the CDR3 is TGTGCCAGCAGTGAATTGGGGCCGCAAGAGACCCAGTACTTC. This translates into CASSELGPQETQYF. The whole variable domain, filled in from reference TRBV25-1 and TRBJ2-5, reads EADIYQTPRYLVIGTGKKITLECSQTMGHDKMYWYQQDPGMELHLIHYSYGVNSTEKGDLSSESTVSRIRTEHFPLTLESARPSHTSQYLCASSELGPQETQYFGPGTRLLVL.

The chain uses TRBV19 and TRBJ1-3, with D unclear. Deletions cut 6 bases from V and 5 bases from J, with 8 bases between. Germline loops: CDR1 LNHDA, CDR2 SQIVND (reference sequence). The CDR3 is 12 amino acids. The CDR3 region is CASSLGRNTIYF. CDR3 DNA: TGTGCCAGTAGCCTAGGGCGAAACACCATATATTTT. Full variable domain (missing parts from reference TRBV19 and TRBJ1-3): DGGITQSPKYLFRKEGQNVTLSCEQNLNHDAMYWYRQDPGQGLRLIYYSQIVNDFQKGDIAEGYSVSREKKESFPLTVTSAQKNPTAFYLCASSLGRNTIYFGEGSWLTVV.

The chain has TRBV28 and TRBJ2-2, with TRBD1 matching over 12 bases. The CDR3 spans 17 residues. J was trimmed by 6 bases and V by 5 bases; bases with no gene match: 10. The V gene's germline CDR1 is MDHEN and CDR2 SYDVKM. CDR3 sequence: CASSLAPGQGAAGELFF. The DNA for the CDR3 is TGTGCCAGCAGTCTAGCGCCGGGACAGGGGGCCGCCGGGGAGCTGTTTTTT.

The rearrangement links TRBV5-1 to TRBJ2-7; 10 bases match TRBD1. CDR1 is SGHRS and CDR2 is YFSETQ in the germline V gene. The trim removed 4 bases at V and 3 bases at J, leaving 4 bases unmatched. This CDR3 has 14 amino acids. CDR3 amino acids: CASSPWTGGYEQYF. In DNA, the CDR3 is TGCGCCAGCAGCCCCTGGACAGGGGGCTACGAGCAGTACTTC.

The chain couples TRBV11-2 to TRBJ2-3; 8 bases match TRBD2. V dropped 3 bases and J dropped 2; count of bases not matched to a gene: 4. Germline-derived CDR1 and CDR2 are SGHAT and FQNNGV. This CDR3 has 15 amino acids. CDR3 sequence: CASSFLAGLTDTQYF. DNA of the CDR3: TGTGCCAGCAGCTTCTTAGCGGGACTCACAGATACGCAGTATTTT.

This chain links TRBV25-1 with TRBJ2-5, with D perhaps TRBD2 (6 bases). With 3 bases removed from V and 5 bases from J, the gap between germline ends came to 13 bases. This CDR3 is 14 amino acids long. Per germline, CDR1 MGHDK and CDR2 SYGVNS. For the CDR3, the DNA is TGTGCCAGCAGTGAGTCGGGGGTTCGGGAGACCCAGTACTTC. The encoded protein is CASSESGVRETQYF.